A single sample gave rise to the 24 T cell receptor beta chains below, sequenced in a study of glioma-infiltrating T cells. Using RNA template, CDR3s of TCR alpha and beta were amplified with iRepertoire arm-PCR. TCRdb itself ran the multiplex PCR reads through MiXCR, one entry per CDR3 protein. The sample lists roughly 3,900 distinct CDR3 sequences, about a third seen once, with approximately 24% in the top ten. The sequenced sample consisted of glioma tissue, nonneoplastic brain tissue, or PBMCs (not recorded which). Receptor source: a human donor with low-grade glioma or glioblastoma, undergoing nonglioma brain surgery, or in good health (not recorded which).

This clonotype was observed a few times. The chain uses TRBV12-3 or TRBV12-4 and TRBJ2-3; TRBD1 matches 7 bases. This CDR3 spans 18 amino acids. The V and J ends lost 6 bases and 1 base, in that order; junction bases with no gene match: 16. The CDR3 loop reads CASSHQGQEILRTDTQYF. The DNA for the CDR3 is TGTGCCAGCAGCCATCAAGGACAGGAAATCTTACGCACAGATACGCAGTATTTT.

This clonotype appeared a few times. The chain combines TRBV19 with TRBJ1-5; 9 bases map to TRBD1. This CDR3 is built from 15 residues. V dropped 8 bases and J dropped 4; count of bases not matched to a gene: 9. Germline values: CDR1 LNHDA, CDR2 SQIVND (reference sequence). DNA of the CDR3: TGTGCCAGTGAAAAATTGGGACAGGGTAATCAGCCCCAGCATTTT. Translating gives CASEKLGQGNQPQHF.

Sample share makes this clonotype medium-sized. V usage is TRBV6-1 and J usage is TRBJ2-5; unclear D gene. The CDR3 contains 15 residues. V lost 8 bases and J lost 1, with 17 bases in between. Germline-derived CDR1 and CDR2 are MNHNS and SASEGT. The CDR3 reads CASRRVQSPQETQYF. CDR3 DNA: TGTGCCAGCCGCCGGGTACAGTCTCCCCAAGAGACCCAGTACTTC.

V and J are TRBV6-2 or TRBV6-3 and TRBJ1-5; 9 bases match TRBD1. J lost 7 bases, V lost 5 bases, and 6 bases had no gene match. The CDR3 extends over 14 amino acids. Germline CDR1 and CDR2: MNHEY and SVGEGT. CDR3 coding DNA: TGTGCCAGCAGTATAACAGGGGGCGGCCAGCCCCAGCATTTT. As protein: CASSITGGGQPQHF.

Points on this clonotype: The junction does not match germline at one end; this may be a read error. The rearrangement links TRBV19 to TRBJ1-2; D not resolved. This CDR3 region has 12 residues. Germline-derived CDR1 and CDR2 are LNHDA and SQIVND (reference sequence). In nucleotides, the CDR3 is TGTGCCGGTAGTATAGGACTGTATGGCTACACCTTC. Its translation is CAGSIGLYGYTF.

Note on this clonotype: Just one base apart from a much larger clone, this may be a read error. The rearrangement joins TRBV4-1 to TRBJ2-1; D is perhaps TRBD1 or TRBD2 (5 bases each). Germline V gene lookup returns CDR1 MGHRA and CDR2 YSYEKL. This CDR3 has 16 amino acids. The V end was cut by 0 bases, the J end by 10 bases, with 19 bases between. CDR3 protein: CASSQDGGLGWGEQFF. The CDR3 nucleotides read TGCGCCAGCAGCCAAGATGGTGGATTGGGATGGGGGGAGCAGTTCTTC.

This clonotype rates as medium-sized. The V and J genes are TRBV6-1 and TRBJ1-1, with 9 bases aligning to TRBD1. This CDR3 contains 14 residues. The J segment lost 3 bases and the V segment lost 6 bases, leaving 5 bases of the junction unmatched. Germline V CDR1 and CDR2: MNHNS, SASEGT. CDR3 sequence: CASSLTGGHTEAFF. CDR3 bases: TGTGCCAGCAGCCTGACAGGGGGGCACACTGAAGCTTTCTTT.

The DNA of the CDR3 is TGTGCCAGCAGAACTAGGGGGTCTGGCTACACCTTC. As protein: CASRTRGSGYTF. The chain has TRBV27 and TRBJ1-2; D possibly corresponds to TRBD1 (6 bases). From germline, CDR1 is MNHEY and CDR2 SMNVEV (reference sequence). Between the trimmed V and J ends, which lost 6 bases and 7 bases, there was a span of 12 bases. The CDR3 loop spans 12 amino acids.

Within the sample, this clonotype is large. The chain joins TRBV27 to TRBJ2-1; 7 bases are a match to TRBD2. V trimming: 3 bases; J trimming: 7 bases; junction bases outside the gene matches: 9. Germline V gene sequence: CDR1 MNHEY, CDR2 SMNVEV (reference sequence). The CDR3 spans 15 residues. The CDR3 sequence is CASSFLAGRANEQFF. DNA of the CDR3: TGTGCCAGCAGTTTCCTGGCAGGGAGGGCGAATGAGCAGTTCTTC.

This clonotype was found many times. The V gene is TRBV7-9, the J gene TRBJ2-2; TRBD2 matches 14 bases. The CDR3 length is 19 residues. Germline CDR1 and CDR2: SEHNR and FQNEAQ (reference sequence). Trimming removed 6 bases from V and 0 bases from J; junction bases left unmatched: 9. CDR3 DNA: TGTGCCAGCAGTCCAGGCGGACTAGCGGGGGGCCCGAACACCGGGGAGCTGTTTTTT. Translating it yields CASSPGGLAGGPNTGELFF.

By its share, this clonotype is medium-sized. DNA for the CDR3: TGTGCCACCAGGACAGGGATGGCTCCTCAAGAGACCCAGTACTTC. Its protein is CATRTGMAPQETQYF. The chain is built from TRBV15 and TRBJ2-5, with 7 bases that match TRBD1. Germline V gene lookup returns CDR1 LNHNV and CDR2 YYDKDF (reference sequence). CDR3 size: 15 residues. V lost 6 bases and J lost 2; bases outside the gene matches: 9. The full variable domain, in which reference TRBV15 and TRBJ2-5 provide the parts outside the CDR3, is DAMVIQNPRYQVTQFGKPVTLSCSQTLNHNVMYWYQQKSSQAPKLLFHYYDKDFNNEADTPDNFQSRRPNTSFCFLDIRSPGLGDTAMYLCATRTGMAPQETQYFGPGTRLLVL.

By share, this clonotype ranks as large. This sequence joins TRBV7-2 and TRBJ2-7; the D is unclear. The CDR3 totals 11 residues. CDR1 and CDR2 from the germline V gene are SGHTA and FQGNSA. V was shortened by 5 bases and J by 2 bases, with 4 bases between the two germline ends. The CDR3 loop is CASSETYEQYF. The CDR3 DNA reads TGTGCCAGCAGCGAGACCTACGAGCAGTACTTC.

This clonotype was seen many times. This CDR3 is CASSYFQGFTGELFF. In nucleotides, the CDR3 is TGTGCCAGCAGCTATTTCCAGGGGTTCACCGGGGAGCTGTTTTTT. The gene calls are TRBV7-2 and TRBJ2-2, with D possibly being TRBD1 (6 bases). The germline CDR1 and CDR2 sequences are SGHTA and FQGNSA. The CDR3 runs to 15 residues. V was shortened by 4 bases and J by 4 bases, with 13 bases between the two germline ends.

Within the sample, this clonotype is medium-sized. The chain combines TRBV6-2 or TRBV6-3 with TRBJ2-2, with 7 bases matching TRBD1. J lost 7 bases, V lost 0 bases, and 5 bases had no gene match. The CDR3 is 15 amino acids. Per germline, CDR1 MNHEY and CDR2 SVGEGT. The CDR3 coding sequence is TGTGCCAGCAGTTACTCAGGGGGCGCGATCGGGGAGCTGTTTTTT. Residues: CASSYSGGAIGELFF.

Note on this clonotype: One end of the junction varies from germline; a read error may be responsible. J is TRBJ2-5 and V is TRBV7-2; D might be TRBD1 (5 bases). This CDR3 spans 14 amino acids. Germline-derived CDR1 and CDR2 are SGHTA and FQGNSA. In DNA, the CDR3 is TGTGCCAGCAGCTTAGGCGGTGGGGCGGAGACCCAGCACTTC. Protein: CASSLGGGAETQHF.

In its sample, this clonotype ranks as large. The rearrangement uses TRBV20-1 and TRBJ2-2; TRBD1 agrees at 7 bases. The V gene's germline CDR1 is DFQATT and CDR2 SNEGSKA (reference sequence). J gave up 5 bases and V 2 bases, and 8 bases lay outside the gene matches. The CDR3 sequence is 15 residues long. The CDR3: CSARSRQGATGELFF. DNA of the CDR3: TGCAGTGCTAGATCCCGACAGGGAGCAACCGGGGAGCTGTTTTTT.

The rearrangement uses TRBV20-1 and TRBJ2-3; perhaps D is TRBD1 or TRBD2 (6 bases each). V lost 6 bases, J lost 12 bases, and 22 bases lay in between. Germline V gene sequence: CDR1 DFQATT, CDR2 SNEGSKA (reference sequence). The CDR3 length is 13 residues. The CDR3 bases are TGCAGTGCCCCCGTGGAGGGGGTGGGGACCCAGTATTTT. Encoded protein: CSAPVEGVGTQYF.

By frequency in the sample, this clonotype is large (0.1 to 1%). The chain uses TRBV4-3 and TRBJ2-7, with a possible D match to TRBD2 (5 bases). This CDR3 contains 15 residues. Germline V gene lookup returns CDR1 LGHNA and CDR2 YSLEER. V was cut by 3 bases and J by 0 bases, with 12 bases left in between. CDR3 in amino acids: CASSQSLGSSYEQYF. CDR3 bases: TGCGCCAGCAGCCAGTCATTGGGGAGCTCCTACGAGCAGTACTTC.

This clonotype is classed as medium-sized. This chain links TRBV27 with TRBJ1-2; D is unresolved. The CDR3 totals 14 residues. V was shortened by 5 bases and J by 2 bases, with 12 bases between the two germline ends. Germline V gene lookup returns CDR1 MNHEY and CDR2 SMNVEV (reference sequence). The CDR3 DNA is TGTGCCAGCAGTGCCCGTCGGGAGAACTATGGCTACACCTTC. Residues: CASSARRENYGYTF.

This clonotype was observed at least ten times. This rearrangement joins TRBV5-1 to TRBJ1-1; TRBD1 agrees at 8 bases. The CDR3 totals 17 residues. CDR1 is SGHRS, CDR2 YFSETQ, per germline. Trimming at V came to 6 bases and at J to 0 bases, leaving 13 bases not matched to a gene. The CDR3 sequence is CASKDRASTFMNTEAFF. CDR3 DNA: TGCGCCAGCAAGGACAGGGCGTCTACCTTCATGAACACTGAAGCTTTCTTT.

V usage is TRBV9 and J usage is TRBJ2-3; TRBD2 is a possible D gene (6 bases). CDR3 length: 14 amino acids. The ends were cut back, 0 bases at V and 2 bases at J, with 7 bases in the middle. Germline CDR1 reads SGDLS; CDR2 reads YYNGEE. CDR3: CASSVGGDTDTQYF. For the CDR3, the DNA is TGTGCCAGCAGCGTAGGGGGGGACACAGATACGCAGTATTTT. Combining the CDR3 with reference TRBV9 and TRBJ2-3 gives the whole variable domain DSGVTQTPKHLITATGQRVTLRCSPRSGDLSVYWYQQSLDQGLQFLIQYYNGEERAKGNILERFSAQQFPDLHSELNLSSLELGDSALYFCASSVGGDTDTQYFGPGTRLTVL.

This clonotype was recorded a few times. Germline is not matched at one junction end, which may reflect a read error. The chain combines TRBV6-1 with TRBJ2-3; 12 bases align to TRBD2. Germline V gene sequence: CDR1 MNHNS, CDR2 SASEGT. The CDR3 loop spans 16 amino acids. For the CDR3, the DNA is TGTGCCATCAGTGACCCTAGCGGGGGGGCTGGGGATACGCAGTATTTT. It is translated as CAISDPSGGAGDTQYF.

This clonotype showed up many times. One end of the junction does not line up with germline, which may come from a read error. This chain links TRBV7-7 with TRBJ1-5, with a possible D match to TRBD1 (5 bases). CDR3 length: 14 amino acids. Germline V gene data show CDR1 as SSHAT and CDR2 as FNYEAQ (reference sequence). For the CDR3, the DNA is TGTGCTAGCACTCGATGGAGCAGGGCTCAGCCCCAGCATTTT. Its protein is CASTRWSRAQPQHF.

In its sample, this clonotype is medium-sized. V and J are TRBV7-2 and TRBJ2-1; TRBD1 matches 9 bases. J gave up 3 bases and V 5 bases, and 5 bases lay outside the gene matches. The CDR3 length is 15 residues. Looked up from germline, CDR1 is SGHTA and CDR2 is FQGNSA. CDR3 sequence reads: CASSVTGGDYNEQFF. The CDR3 nucleotides are TGTGCCAGCAGCGTTACAGGGGGCGACTACAATGAGCAGTTCTTC.